What follows describes a single T cell receptor (beta chain). This sample was included in a study of blood T cell repertoires in COVID-19. Turning to the study itself: In each case, the material was cDNA or gDNA derived from T cells, B-cell-depleted T cells, or PBMCs.

Sequencing used immunoSEQ multiplex PCR; TCRdb keeps in-frame clones, though not all of them. The top ten hold around 8.9% of the sample, which has fewer than 200,000 clones, 85% seen once. V shed 2 bases, J shed 4 bases, and the junction held 5 bases outside the gene matches. CDR1 and CDR2 (germline): SGHAT, FQNNGV. The CDR3 consists of 14 residues. Sequences were obtained from peripheral blood. The chain couples TRBV11-2 to TRBJ2-7; TRBD2 agrees at 7 bases. The source is a woman over 75 with COVID-19, enrolled during active disease. As DNA, the CDR3 is TGTGCCAGCAGCTTACGCGGGAGAGGGTACGAGCAGTACTTC. Protein sequence: CASSLRGRGYEQYF.